The sequence of this T cell receptor (beta chain) was determined in a study of blood T cell repertoires in COVID-19. Turning to the study itself: Samples representing acute and convalescent COVID-19 were sourced from the United States, Italy and Spain. T cells, B-cell-depleted T cells, or PBMCs provided the cDNA or gDNA that served as material.

Per the study methods: Estimation of nucleated cell counts relied on the amplification of reference gene primers. Libraries were prepared by immunoSEQ multiplex PCR; TCRdb keeps only in-frame clonotypes and omits some of them. V and J calls plus clone size are reproduced from that table; the DNA served to infer D and trimming. The table has about 85,000 clones, 88% seen once. Germline V lookup: CDR1 MNHNS, CDR2 SASEGT. V was cut by 1 base and J by 4 bases, with 14 bases left in between. The CDR3 runs 15 residues. The receptor comes from a woman of 80 years or more with acute or convalescent COVID-19. The sample consisted of peripheral blood. The chain carries TRBV6-1 and TRBJ2-7; TRBD1 might be the D (5 bases). The CDR3 loop is CASSEDPGFRYEQYF. As DNA, the CDR3 is TGTGCCAGCAGTGAAGACCCAGGGTTCAGGTACGAGCAGTACTTC.